Below are 16 T cell receptor beta chains sequenced from a single sample in a study of cytomegalovirus exposure and HLA in healthy donors. PCR used 60 Vbeta primers and 13 Jbeta primers. This table comes from immunoSEQ multiplex PCR, and its TCRdb copy is limited to in-frame clones, with some not included. Of under 80,000 clones in the sample, approximately 71% were seen once. Sequencing used PBMCs. The receptors were gathered from a middle-aged woman in good health and CMV-seronegative.

The chain carries TRBV7-8 and TRBJ2-1; D may be TRBD2 (5 bases). CDR3 length: 13 residues. V lost 10 bases to trimming and J lost 6 bases, with 16 bases between them. CDR1 is SGHVS, CDR2 FQNEAQ, per germline. The CDR3: CATGQRMFNEQFF. CDR3 in DNA: TGTGCCACAGGTCAGCGGATGTTCAATGAGCAGTTCTTC.

This clone appeared once. The V gene is TRBV28, the J gene TRBJ1-5, with D unresolved. Germline V lookup: CDR1 MDHEN, CDR2 SYDVKM. The CDR3 has 15 amino acids. The germline V and J ends were trimmed by 3 bases and 0 bases, with 9 bases remaining between them. The CDR3 region has the DNA TGTGCCAGCAGTTTCTCAGATAATAGCAATCAGCCCCAGCATTTT. This codes for CASSFSDNSNQPQHF.

V and J are TRBV19 and TRBJ2-7, with 9 bases matching TRBD1. The CDR3 extends over 16 amino acids. J lost 2 bases, V lost 3 bases, and 8 bases had no gene match. Germline V gene data show CDR1 as LNHDA and CDR2 as SQIVND (reference sequence). The CDR3 loop reads CASSIRTGTGPYEQYF. In DNA form, the CDR3 reads TGTGCCAGTAGTATCCGCACGGGGACAGGGCCCTACGAGCAGTACTTC.

The rearrangement links TRBV5-4 to TRBJ1-2; 10 bases map to TRBD1. The CDR3 sequence is 14 residues long. The J segment lost 5 bases and the V segment lost 4 bases, leaving 5 bases of the junction unmatched. Per the germline V gene, CDR1 is SGHNT and CDR2 is YYREEE (reference sequence). CDR3 amino acids: CASSLRQGAYGYTF. The DNA for the CDR3 is TGTGCCAGCAGCCTTAGACAGGGGGCGTATGGCTACACCTTC.

V is TRBV7-2 and J is TRBJ1-6; 7 bases align to TRBD1. Per germline, CDR1 SGHTA and CDR2 FQGNSA. V dropped 4 bases and J dropped 6; count of bases not matched to a gene: 3. The CDR3 sequence is 14 residues long. CDR3 sequence reads: CASSSQGVNSPLHF. In nucleotides, the CDR3 is TGTGCCAGCAGCTCCCAGGGGGTTAATTCACCCCTCCACTTT.

The chain has TRBV19 and TRBJ1-4; 9 bases line up with TRBD1. V shed 6 bases and J 6 bases; nucleotides not matched to a gene: 8. CDR3 length equals 15 residues. Germline V lookup: CDR1 LNHDA, CDR2 SQIVND (reference sequence). The CDR3 reads CASRGTGGVDEKLFF. In DNA, the CDR3 is TGTGCCAGTAGGGGCACAGGGGGCGTCGATGAAAAACTGTTTTTT.

The genes are TRBV10-3 and TRBJ2-1, with 10 bases matching TRBD2. Losses at the gene ends were 11 bases for V and 9 bases for J; bases not matched to a gene: 22. The CDR3 runs to 17 residues. The germline V gene encodes CDR1 ENHRY and CDR2 SYGVKD. CDR3 in DNA: TGTGCCTACGCGTCAGCGGGAGGGCCTGGCATGCTGAGTGAGCAGTTCTTC. Its translation is CAYASAGGPGMLSEQFF.

This clone has a handful of counts. The genes are TRBV30 and TRBJ1-1; no reliable D call. Trimming shortened V by 1 base and J by 0 bases, and 6 bases separated the two germline ends. Germline lookup yields CDR1 GTSNPN and CDR2 SVGIG (reference sequence). The CDR3 extends over 13 amino acids. The CDR3 here is CAWSGQMNTEAFF. The CDR3 DNA reads as TGTGCCTGGAGTGGGCAGATGAACACTGAAGCTTTCTTT.

This chain uses TRBV28 with TRBJ1-2; a weak D match, TRBD1 (6 bases). Germline lookup yields CDR1 MDHEN and CDR2 SYDVKM. The CDR3 is 13 amino acids. V shed 6 bases and J shed 6 bases, with 14 bases lying between them. Here the CDR3 DNA reads TGTGCCAGCAGGTCAACAGGGCGGGATGGCTACACCTTC. This codes for CASRSTGRDGYTF.

The chain is built from TRBV10-3 and TRBJ1-2; 7 bases map to TRBD1. The CDR3 sequence is 15 residues long. V was pared by 0 bases and J by 6 bases, with 7 bases of the junction left unmatched. CDR1 is ENHRY, CDR2 SYGVKD, per germline. Here the CDR3 reads CAISESVAGGDGYTF. CDR3 sequence (DNA): TGTGCCATCAGTGAGTCGGTTGCAGGGGGAGATGGCTACACCTTC.

This rearrangement joins TRBV27 to TRBJ2-5; D gene unclear. Trimming cost V 5 bases and J 0 bases, with 13 bases left between them. Germline CDR1 is MNHEY and CDR2 is SMNVEV (reference sequence). The CDR3 extends over 15 amino acids. The chain's CDR3 is CASSLLGSYQETQYF. The CDR3 coding sequence is TGTGCCAGCAGTCTGCTCGGTTCGTACCAAGAGACCCAGTACTTC.

V gene TRBV9 combines with J gene TRBJ2-2; 7 bases are shared with TRBD1. CDR1 and CDR2 (germline): SGDLS, YYNGEE. CDR3 length: 16 amino acids. Germline trimming cut 4 bases from V and 0 bases from J; bases unmatched to any gene: 6. The CDR3 loop is CASSFAGTANTGELFF. The CDR3 bases are TGTGCCAGCAGCTTCGCCGGGACAGCGAACACCGGGGAGCTGTTTTTT.

The chain is built from TRBV4-1 and TRBJ2-7; a weak D match, TRBD2 (5 bases). The V end was cut by 3 bases, the J end by 4 bases, with 10 bases between. The CDR3 has 13 amino acids. Germline V gene sequence: CDR1 MGHRA, CDR2 YSYEKL. CDR3 DNA: TGCGCCAGCAGCCATGAGGGAACTTACGAGCAGTACTTC. It yields the protein CASSHEGTYEQYF.

For this clone: This CDR3 is also generated by other DNA sequences in the sample. V usage is TRBV6-1 and J usage is TRBJ2-1; TRBD2 agrees at 10 bases. The germline CDR1 and CDR2 sequences are MNHNS and SASEGT. The J segment lost 5 bases and the V segment lost 2 bases, leaving 3 bases of the junction unmatched. The CDR3 spans 15 residues. The CDR3 reads CASSELAGEDNEQFF. The DNA for the CDR3 is TGTGCCAGCAGTGAACTAGCGGGAGAGGACAATGAGCAGTTCTTC.

The sample holds a few counts of this clone. The chain joins TRBV9 to TRBJ2-7, with 8 bases matching TRBD1. The CDR3 contains 14 residues. V shed 4 bases and J 0 bases; nucleotides not matched to a gene: 3. The germline V gene encodes CDR1 SGDLS and CDR2 YYNGEE. The CDR3 protein is CASSQTGGSYEQYF. Written as DNA, the CDR3 is TGTGCCAGCAGCCAAACAGGGGGCTCCTACGAGCAGTACTTC.

The chain has TRBV7-6 and TRBJ2-1; possibly TRBD1 for D (7 bases). CDR3 length: 22 residues. The V gene lost 0 bases and the J gene lost 3 bases, with 30 bases spanning the gap. The germline CDR1 and CDR2 sequences are SGHVS and FNYEAQ. As DNA, the CDR3 is TGTGCCAGCAGCTTAGCGTTATCTGAGGGGTCTCTCCGCGGGACAGTCTACAATGAGCAGTTCTTC. It translates to CASSLALSEGSLRGTVYNEQFF.